This T cell receptor (beta chain) was sequenced during a study of blood T cells in healthy people across ages. Each donor gave roughly 9.1 milliliters of peripheral blood. The extraction recovered at least 5.5 micrograms of total RNA per sample. Then a second PCR, running about 6 to 12 cycles, was carried out with a sample-barcoded 5' primer and a J-beta primer mix. Each CDR3 protein gets one entry after TCRdb re-called the 5' RACE reads with MiXCR. Seen here are around 800,000 distinct CDR3 sequences, roughly 24% observed once, and the top ten hold roughly 3.1%. Overall study results and limits: Per million T cells, TCR beta diversity dropped about linearly as age rose.

Germline V gives CDR1 SGHKS, CDR2 YYEKEE (reference sequence). The CDR3 totals 16 residues. V was pared by 3 bases and J by 4 bases, with 19 bases between. In the case of this clonotype: Its antigen is not known.

In addition, the sample was reused for a study of T cells of mothers and their children. That publication notes: Over five children, together with their three healthy Caucasian mothers, made up the donors.

Specimen: blood. The TCR was taken from a boy under 18 in good health. This chain uses TRBV5-5 with TRBJ2-5; D might be TRBD1 (5 bases). CDR3: CASSSHGRGFIETQYF. The CDR3 nucleotides are TGTGCCAGCAGCTCACACGGAAGGGGATTCATAGAGACCCAGTACTTC.